These 21 T cell receptor beta chains came from one sample sequenced in a study of blood T cell repertoires in COVID-19. The protocol was immunoSEQ multiplex PCR, while the TCRdb copy is restricted to in-frame clones and leaves out a portion. The sample records about 250,000 clones, around 86% being singletons. Input material: peripheral blood. These receptors were collected from a woman older than 75 with COVID-19, enrolled during active disease.

This clone was counted a single time. The CDR3 loop reads CASSTDRGVGGAKNIQYF. The DNA for the CDR3 is TGTGCCAGCAGCACGGACAGGGGGGTGGGAGGAGCCAAAAACATTCAGTACTTC. This rearrangement joins TRBV9 to TRBJ2-4, with 10 bases that match TRBD1. V shed 4 bases and J 0 bases; nucleotides not matched to a gene: 10. Per germline, CDR1 SGDLS and CDR2 YYNGEE. This CDR3 is built from 18 residues.

This clone was detected only a few times. The V and J genes are TRBV5-4 and TRBJ1-6; D is uncertain. V was cut by 7 bases and J by 6 bases, with 14 bases left in between. Germline-derived CDR1 and CDR2 are SGHNT and YYREEE (reference sequence). CDR3 length equals 14 residues. DNA for the CDR3: TGTGCCAGCCGTTCGGCGGATTTTAATTCACCCCTCCACTTT. Amino acids: CASRSADFNSPLHF.

The V call is TRBV18, the J call TRBJ2-1; maybe TRBD1 (5 bases). CDR1 is KGHSH and CDR2 is LQKENI in the germline V gene. The CDR3 runs to 14 residues. V was shortened by 5 bases and J by 4 bases, with 12 bases between the two germline ends. The CDR3 spells CASSKGSQYNEQFF. CDR3 bases: TGTGCCAGCTCAAAGGGGTCCCAATACAATGAGCAGTTCTTC. Full variable domain (outside the CDR3, taken from reference TRBV18 and TRBJ2-1): NAGVMQNPRHLVRRRGQEARLRCSPMKGHSHVYWYRQLPEEGLKFMVYLQKENIIDESGMPKERFSAEFPKEGPSILRIQQVVRGDSAAYFCASSKGSQYNEQFFGPGTRLTVL.

About this clone itself: One end of the junction fails to match germline, which may point to a read error. V and J are TRBV27 and TRBJ2-2; 7 nucleotides line up with TRBD2. This CDR3 has 16 residues. Germline-derived CDR1 and CDR2 are MNHEY and SMNVEV (reference sequence). CDR3 nucleotide sequence: TGTGCCAGCAGCTTATTTAGCGGGTCGAACACCGGGGAGCTGTTTTTT. This codes for CASSLFSGSNTGELFF.

The chain combines TRBV5-4 with TRBJ2-1, with a tentative D call TRBD2 (5 bases). This CDR3 spans 16 amino acids. In germline, CDR1 is SGHNT, CDR2 YYREEE (reference sequence). Trimming removed 1 base from V and 6 bases from J, with 17 bases in between. CDR3 loop: CASSLIPGTRPNEQFF. CDR3 nucleotide sequence: TGTGCCAGCAGCTTGATACCAGGCACTAGACCCAATGAGCAGTTCTTC.

This chain joins TRBV12-3 or TRBV12-4 and TRBJ1-3; D remains unclear. Trimming cost V 9 bases and J 4 bases, with 13 bases left between them. This CDR3 is 13 amino acids long. DNA of the CDR3: TGTGCCAGTCTATACAGCAAGGGAAACACCATATATTTT. This encodes CASLYSKGNTIYF.

This clone has just one count. The genes are TRBV5-1 and TRBJ1-1, with D uncertain. The germline CDR1 and CDR2 sequences are SGHRS and YFSETQ. The CDR3 spans 15 residues. Trimming took 0 bases from V and 2 from J, leaving 11 bases between them. DNA of the CDR3: TGCGCCAGCAGCTTGGGGAGTCAGATTAACACTGAAGCTTTCTTT. Protein product: CASSLGSQINTEAFF. Full variable domain (missing parts from reference TRBV5-1 and TRBJ1-1): KAGVTQTPRYLIKTRGQQVTLSCSPISGHRSVSWYQQTPGQGLQFLFEYFSETQRNKGNFPGRFSGRQFSNSRSEMNVSTLELGDSALYLCASSLGSQINTEAFFGQGTRLTVV.

There are a few counts of this clone. DNA for the CDR3: TGTGCCACCAGTGAAACGACTAGCGGATCCGGGGAGCTGTTTTTT. This translates into CATSETTSGSGELFF. The J gene is TRBJ2-2, the V gene TRBV24-1; 9 bases are shared with TRBD2. The V gene's germline CDR1 is KGHDR and CDR2 SFDVKD. V lost 4 bases and J lost 6; bases outside the gene matches: 5. This CDR3 is built from 15 residues.

The chain uses TRBV5-1 and TRBJ1-4; TRBD1 agrees at 7 bases. The CDR3 totals 19 residues. Germline CDR1 SGHRS, CDR2 YFSETQ. J lost 0 bases, V lost 4 bases, and 15 bases had no gene match. The CDR3 DNA reads as TGCGCCAGCAGCAACATAGTCACAGGGGACACGGCAACTAATGAAAAACTGTTTTTT. Encoded protein: CASSNIVTGDTATNEKLFF.

The chain couples TRBV5-1 to TRBJ2-1; 7 bases are shared with TRBD1. The CDR3 has 15 amino acids. The germline V gene has CDR1 SGHRS and CDR2 YFSETQ. The junction had 4 bases not matched to a gene; V was cut back by 0 bases and J by 4 bases. In DNA, the CDR3 is TGCGCCAGCAGCTTGGCGGGACAGAGTTACAATGAGCAGTTCTTC. Translated, it gives CASSLAGQSYNEQFF.

V and J are TRBV28 and TRBJ1-1, with no clear D. CDR3 length: 16 residues. Trimming left V 3 bases short and J 0 bases short, with 14 bases between. Germline values: CDR1 MDHEN, CDR2 SYDVKM. CDR3: CASSLRHPIMNTEAFF. The CDR3 bases are TGTGCCAGCAGTTTGCGGCATCCCATCATGAACACTGAAGCTTTCTTT.

V is TRBV11-2 and J is TRBJ2-5; D perhaps matches TRBD2 (7 bases). The V and J ends lost 5 bases and 4 bases respectively, with 20 bases between them. Germline V lookup: CDR1 SGHAT, CDR2 FQNNGV. CDR3 length: 16 residues. Here the CDR3 DNA reads TGTGCCAGCAGCCCCGTCGGGAACAGGGAGGGAGAGACCCAGTACTTC. It yields the protein CASSPVGNREGETQYF.

This clone was seen once. V usage is TRBV18 and J usage is TRBJ1-1; D gene ambiguous. This CDR3 has 13 amino acids. Trimming took off 0 bases at V and 5 bases at J, with 7 bases between the two ends. Looked up from germline, CDR1 is KGHSH and CDR2 is LQKENI. The CDR3 spells CASSPPPQTEAFF. CDR3 coding DNA: TGTGCCAGCTCACCACCGCCACAAACTGAAGCTTTCTTT.

In this sample, this clone turned up once. The rearrangement links TRBV5-1 to TRBJ1-2, with 7 bases identical to TRBD1. V shed 1 base and J 3 bases; nucleotides not matched to a gene: 0. Per the germline V gene, CDR1 is SGHRS and CDR2 is YFSETQ. The CDR3 consists of 13 residues. CDR3: CASSLTGDYGYTF. CDR3 coding DNA: TGCGCCAGCAGCTTGACAGGGGACTATGGCTACACCTTC.

In this sample, this clone turned up once. The genes are TRBV2 and TRBJ1-5, with TRBD1 as a possible D gene (6 bases). The germline V gene has CDR1 SNHLY and CDR2 FYNNEI. V was pared by 4 bases and J by 2 bases, with 12 bases between. CDR3 length: 15 amino acids. The DNA for the CDR3 is TGTGCCAGCAGTGGGGGGCCGGGTGGCAATCAGCCCCAGCATTTT. This codes for CASSGGPGGNQPQHF.

The rearrangement uses TRBV5-4 and TRBJ1-2; D call uncertain. This CDR3 comprises 12 residues. Germline assignment: CDR1 SGHNT and CDR2 YYREEE (reference sequence). The ends were cut back, 3 bases at V and 7 bases at J, with 10 bases in the middle. CDR3 DNA sequence: TGTGCCAGCAGCTCCGCGGTGGTTGGCTACACCTTC. Amino acids: CASSSAVVGYTF.

This chain links TRBV2 with TRBJ1-5, with 8 bases matching TRBD1. Trimming took 8 bases from V and 3 from J; bases not matched to a gene: 6. Germline V lookup: CDR1 SNHLY, CDR2 FYNNEI. This CDR3 is built from 14 residues. The CDR3 DNA reads TGTGCCAGCCAACAACAGGGGGTCAATCAGCCCCAGCATTTT. Its translation is CASQQQGVNQPQHF.

This clone was seen once. V usage is TRBV19 and J usage is TRBJ1-1; D is uncertain. Germline V CDR1 and CDR2: LNHDA, SQIVND (reference sequence). The CDR3 length is 15 residues. Deletions cut 5 bases from V and 3 bases from J, with 16 bases between. The CDR3 region is CASSSRVQVDTEAFF. The CDR3 DNA reads as TGTGCCAGTAGTTCCCGGGTTCAAGTGGACACTGAAGCTTTCTTT.

The rearrangement links TRBV5-8 to TRBJ1-6; 7 nucleotides align to TRBD1. Losses at the gene ends were 3 bases for V and 3 bases for J; bases not matched to a gene: 3. The CDR3 consists of 15 residues. Germline values: CDR1 SGHTS, CDR2 YDEGEE. CDR3 in amino acids: CASSSRQGYNSPLHF. The CDR3 nucleotides read TGTGCCAGCAGCTCTAGACAGGGCTATAATTCACCCCTCCACTTT.

This clone has only one observation. The chain joins TRBV6-2 or TRBV6-3 to TRBJ1-6; D remains unclear. This CDR3 contains 17 residues. The germline V gene encodes CDR1 MNHEY and CDR2 SVGEGT. V shed 0 bases and J shed 7 bases, with 16 bases lying between them. CDR3 DNA sequence: TGTGCCAGCAGTTACTCTGCGGAGAACCCCCCGAATTCACCCCTCCACTTT. As protein: CASSYSAENPPNSPLHF.

The V and J genes are TRBV5-4 and TRBJ2-2; TRBD1 agrees at 7 bases. Germline values: CDR1 SGHNT, CDR2 YYREEE (reference sequence). Trimming at V came to 9 bases and at J to 4 bases, leaving 6 bases not matched to a gene. The length of the CDR3 is 13 residues. Written as DNA, the CDR3 is TGTGCCACTCGACAGGGTGGCACCGGGGAGCTGTTTTTT. This translates into CATRQGGTGELFF.